These T cell receptor beta chains were read from a single sample in a study of blood T cell repertoires in COVID-19. Repertoires were generated with immunoSEQ multiplex PCR, while TCRdb's copy carries only in-frame clones and drops some. The sample shows over 55,000 clones, approximately 89% of them seen only once. The sequenced sample consisted of peripheral blood. The receptor source for this set is a human donor in a cohort sampled during active COVID-19. CDR3s include the opening cysteine and the closing phenylalanine or tryptophan. Each record gives: D gene, J gene, CDR3 length, V gene, clone size, CDR3 DNA, CDR3 protein. D genes are given only for firm matches. Not all rows give a size; the values are once, few, many and, for expanded clones, a class.

d_gene: NA
j_gene: TRBJ2-7
len: 14
v_gene: TRBV29-1
abundance: NA
CDR3nt: TGCAGCGTCCGCGAGGGCTCTGCCCTCTACGAGCAGTACTTC
CDR3aa: CSVREGSALYEQYF

d_gene: TRBD1
j_gene: TRBJ2-5
len: 15
v_gene: TRBV6-5
abundance: NA
CDR3nt: TGTGCCAGCAGTTTCGGACAGGGCGAGGTAAAGACCCAGTACTTC
CDR3aa: CASSFGQGEVKTQYF

d_gene: NA
j_gene: TRBJ2-7
len: 13
v_gene: TRBV11-2
abundance: once
CDR3nt: TGTGCCAGCAGCTTAGCCCCTTCCTACGAGCAGTACTTC
CDR3aa: CASSLAPSYEQYF

d_gene: TRBD1
j_gene: TRBJ1-5
len: 16
v_gene: TRBV27
abundance: NA
CDR3nt: TGTGCCAGCAGTTCGGGACAGGTCTCGGGCAATCAGCCCCAGCATTTT
CDR3aa: CASSSGQVSGNQPQHF

d_gene: NA
j_gene: TRBJ1-2
len: 14
v_gene: TRBV3-1/TRBV3-2
abundance: NA
CDR3nt: TGTGCCAGCAGCCAAGATACCGGGTGGGATGGCTACACCTTC
CDR3aa: CASSQDTGWDGYTF

d_gene: TRBD1
j_gene: TRBJ2-7
len: 16
v_gene: TRBV7-9
abundance: NA
CDR3nt: TGTGCCAGCAGCTTAGGGTCAGGGGGAGTAATAGGCGAGCAGTACTTC
CDR3aa: CASSLGSGGVIGEQYF

d_gene: TRBD1
j_gene: TRBJ1-5
len: 15
v_gene: TRBV27
abundance: NA
CDR3nt: TGTGCCAGCAGTATAGCCACAGGGGGGGGACAGCCCCAGCATTTT
CDR3aa: CASSIATGGGQPQHF

d_gene: NA
j_gene: TRBJ2-7
len: 15
v_gene: TRBV4-1
abundance: NA
CDR3nt: TGCGCCAGCAGCCAAGATCCTCTATCTGGCTACGAGCAGTACTTC
CDR3aa: CASSQDPLSGYEQYF

d_gene: NA
j_gene: TRBJ1-2
len: 19
v_gene: TRBV15
abundance: NA
CDR3nt: TGTGCCACCAGCAGAGATTGGTCAGGATTGGATGTCCCTAACTATGGCTACACCTTC
CDR3aa: CATSRDWSGLDVPNYGYTF

d_gene: TRBD1
j_gene: TRBJ2-7
len: 16
v_gene: TRBV3-1/TRBV3-2
abundance: NA
CDR3nt: TGTGCCAGCAGCGCCAATATGGGACAGGGTCCCTACGAGCAGTACTTC
CDR3aa: CASSANMGQGPYEQYF

d_gene: TRBD1
j_gene: TRBJ2-3
len: 14
v_gene: TRBV6-4
abundance: NA
CDR3nt: TGTGCCAGCAGTGCGACAGGGGAATCATATACGCAGTATTTT
CDR3aa: CASSATGESYTQYF

d_gene: TRBD1
j_gene: TRBJ1-2
len: 15
v_gene: TRBV27
abundance: NA
CDR3nt: TGTGCCAGCAGTCTACGGACAGGGGGGAACTATGGCTACACCTTC
CDR3aa: CASSLRTGGNYGYTF

d_gene: TRBD1
j_gene: TRBJ1-5
len: 14
v_gene: TRBV4-2
abundance: once
CDR3nt: TGTGCCAGCAGCCCCTACAGGGGTGGTCAGCCCCAGCATTTT
CDR3aa: CASSPYRGGQPQHF

d_gene: TRBD2
j_gene: TRBJ2-7
len: 16
v_gene: TRBV11-2
abundance: NA
CDR3nt: TGTGCCAGCAGCTCCCGGACTAGCGGGGGGTTGTCCGAGCAGTACTTC
CDR3aa: CASSSRTSGGLSEQYF

d_gene: NA
j_gene: TRBJ2-7
len: 13
v_gene: TRBV9
abundance: NA
CDR3nt: TGTGCCAGCAGCGTCGAGTCCGGCTACGAGCAGTACTTC
CDR3aa: CASSVESGYEQYF

d_gene: NA
j_gene: TRBJ1-5
len: 14
v_gene: TRBV28
abundance: NA
CDR3nt: TGTGCCAGCAGCCCCCATACAGGGTTCCAGCCCCAGCATTTT
CDR3aa: CASSPHTGFQPQHF

d_gene: NA
j_gene: TRBJ2-7
len: 11
v_gene: TRBV11-2
abundance: NA
CDR3nt: TGTGCCAGCAGCTCCATCTACGAGCAGTACTTC
CDR3aa: CASSSIYEQYF

d_gene: TRBD1
j_gene: TRBJ1-2
len: 14
v_gene: TRBV2
abundance: once
CDR3nt: TGTGCCAGCAGTGAAACGGGACAGAGATATGGCTACACCTTC
CDR3aa: CASSETGQRYGYTF

d_gene: NA
j_gene: TRBJ1-1
len: 15
v_gene: TRBV11-2
abundance: NA
CDR3nt: TGTGCCAGCAGCTCACTGCAGGGGTCGGGCACTGAAGCTTTCTTT
CDR3aa: CASSSLQGSGTEAFF

d_gene: TRBD1
j_gene: TRBJ1-2
len: 14
v_gene: TRBV5-4
abundance: NA
CDR3nt: TGTGCCAGCAGCTCGGGACAGGACGAATGGGGCTACACCTTC
CDR3aa: CASSSGQDEWGYTF

d_gene: TRBD1
j_gene: TRBJ1-5
len: 16
v_gene: TRBV18
abundance: NA
CDR3nt: TGTGCCAGCTCACCAGGTCCTAAGGGGGCAGGCCAGCCCCAGCATTTT
CDR3aa: CASSPGPKGAGQPQHF

d_gene: TRBD1
j_gene: TRBJ1-2
len: 15
v_gene: TRBV11-2
abundance: NA
CDR3nt: TGTGCCAGCAGCCCCGTCACCGGGACAGGGTTCGGCTACACCTTC
CDR3aa: CASSPVTGTGFGYTF

d_gene: NA
j_gene: TRBJ1-2
len: 13
v_gene: TRBV5-8
abundance: NA
CDR3nt: TGTGCCAGCAGCTTAGGGGCTGTATATGGCTACACCTTC
CDR3aa: CASSLGAVYGYTF

d_gene: TRBD1
j_gene: TRBJ1-2
len: 13
v_gene: TRBV7-8
abundance: once
CDR3nt: TGTGCCAGCAGCAGCACACAGGGGTATGGCTACACCTTC
CDR3aa: CASSSTQGYGYTF

d_gene: NA
j_gene: TRBJ1-2
len: 13
v_gene: TRBV7-2
abundance: NA
CDR3nt: TGTGCCAGCAGCTTAGACAGGGAAAATGGCTACACCTTC
CDR3aa: CASSLDRENGYTF

d_gene: TRBD1
j_gene: TRBJ2-7
len: 14
v_gene: TRBV28
abundance: NA
CDR3nt: TGTGCCAGCAGTTTACCACAGGGGAGCGACGAGCAGTACTTC
CDR3aa: CASSLPQGSDEQYF

d_gene: TRBD1
j_gene: TRBJ1-2
len: 14
v_gene: TRBV5-1
abundance: NA
CDR3nt: TGCGCCAGCAGCTCCCGGACAGGGGATAATGGCTACACCTTC
CDR3aa: CASSSRTGDNGYTF

d_gene: NA
j_gene: TRBJ1-1
len: 13
v_gene: TRBV6-5
abundance: NA
CDR3nt: TGTGCCAGCAGTTACAAGGGGGGGACTGAAGCTTTCTTT
CDR3aa: CASSYKGGTEAFF

d_gene: NA
j_gene: TRBJ1-2
len: 12
v_gene: TRBV29-1
abundance: once
CDR3nt: TGCAGCGTTGAGGAGGACTACTATGGCTACACCTTC
CDR3aa: CSVEEDYYGYTF

d_gene: NA
j_gene: TRBJ1-3
len: 13
v_gene: TRBV12-3/TRBV12-4
abundance: NA
CDR3nt: TGTGCCAGCACCCCAGGCTCTGGAAACACCATATATTTT
CDR3aa: CASTPGSGNTIYF

d_gene: NA
j_gene: TRBJ1-2
len: 13
v_gene: TRBV5-6
abundance: NA
CDR3nt: TGTGCCAGCAGCTTGGACAGGAACTATGGCTACACCTTC
CDR3aa: CASSLDRNYGYTF

d_gene: NA
j_gene: TRBJ1-2
len: 12
v_gene: TRBV27
abundance: NA
CDR3nt: TGTGCCAGCAGTACGGGACTGGATGGCTACACCTTC
CDR3aa: CASSTGLDGYTF

d_gene: NA
j_gene: TRBJ1-6
len: 12
v_gene: TRBV19
abundance: NA
CDR3nt: TGTGCCAGTCATACAGGGCATTCACCCCTCCACTTT
CDR3aa: CASHTGHSPLHF

d_gene: NA
j_gene: TRBJ1-3
len: 15
v_gene: TRBV4-1
abundance: NA
CDR3nt: TGCGCCAGCAGCCAAGCCGAAGCGAGCGGAAACACCATATATTTT
CDR3aa: CASSQAEASGNTIYF

d_gene: NA
j_gene: TRBJ2-7
len: 13
v_gene: TRBV7-9
abundance: once
CDR3nt: TGTGCCAGCAGCGAGACGCGGGGCTTCGAGCAGTACTTC
CDR3aa: CASSETRGFEQYF